One TCR beta chain is described in this entry. The target antigen is unknown. This sample is part of a study of T cell responses to AZD1222 COVID-19 vaccine. Study findings and constraints: All repertoire sampling was performed exclusively after the peak T cell response.

The germline V gene has CDR1 SGHRS and CDR2 YFSETQ. CDR3 length: 14 amino acids. The V end lost 6 bases, the J end lost 4 bases, and 13 bases lay between the germline ends. Some clones are missing from TCRdb's copy, which holds only in-frame ones; the method was immunoSEQ multiplex PCR. The repertoire holds about 100,000 clones, with around 87% as singletons. Sequenced here: peripheral blood, sampled on day 0 of MenACWY control vaccination. The chain links TRBV5-1 to TRBJ2-2, with unresolved D. This TCR derives from an adult in good health. CDR3 amino acids: CASTLLGGTGELFF. DNA for the CDR3: TGCGCCAGCACCTTACTTGGTGGCACCGGGGAGCTGTTTTTT.